These 22 T cell receptor beta chains were sequenced from one sample in a study of OX40 agonist ivuxolimab in advanced cancers. Produced via immunoSEQ multiplex PCR; TCRdb's table is partial and in-frame only. Among about 150,000 clones listed, just over 90% were seen once. The material was CD4+ or CD8+ T cells sorted from blood, obtained in a trial of the OX40 agonist ivuxolimab. These receptors were collected from an adult with an advanced solid tumor such as melanoma, head and neck, liver or kidney cancer.

This chain links TRBV5-5 with TRBJ2-1; maybe TRBD1 (6 bases). Germline V lookup: CDR1 SGHKS, CDR2 YYEKEE (reference sequence). The CDR3 is 15 amino acids. V was trimmed by 4 bases and J by 8 bases, leaving 19 bases between them. CDR3 sequence: CASSDRDTFGYEQFF. Here the CDR3 DNA reads TGTGCCAGCAGCGACCGGGACACCTTTGGCTATGAGCAGTTCTTC.

V usage is TRBV10-3 and J usage is TRBJ2-3, with D maybe TRBD2 (6 bases). Trimming removed 0 bases at V and 1 base at J, with 11 bases between. Germline V lookup: CDR1 ENHRY, CDR2 SYGVKD. The CDR3 sequence is 16 residues long. The CDR3 DNA follows: TGTGCCATCAGTGAGTCATCGGGCGGGGGCACAGATACGCAGTATTTT. Translated, it gives CAISESSGGGTDTQYF.

The V call is TRBV7-9, the J call TRBJ2-5; 8 nucleotides line up with TRBD2. V shed 4 bases, J shed 5 bases, and the junction held 3 bases outside the gene matches. Germline CDR1 is SEHNR and CDR2 is FQNEAQ (reference sequence). This CDR3 is 13 amino acids long. The CDR3 here is CASSYSGVETQYF. CDR3 sequence (DNA): TGTGCCAGCAGCTATAGCGGGGTGGAGACCCAGTACTTC.

This chain's CDR3 is CASSHQGKGEGETQYF. DNA for the CDR3: TGTGCCAGCAGCCACCAGGGGAAGGGGGAAGGAGAGACCCAGTACTTC. This sequence joins TRBV5-4 and TRBJ2-5; perhaps TRBD1 as D (6 bases). The CDR3 runs 16 residues. V lost 4 bases, J lost 4 bases, and 20 bases lay in between. Germline V gene lookup returns CDR1 SGHNT and CDR2 YYREEE (reference sequence).

The table lists this clone with a count of one. The chain carries TRBV18 and TRBJ2-2; possibly TRBD2 for D (5 bases). The CDR3 runs to 14 residues. The ends were cut back, 6 bases at V and 5 bases at J, with 13 bases in the middle. The germline CDR1 and CDR2 sequences are KGHSH and LQKENI. In nucleotides, the CDR3 is TGTGCCAGCTCCCGCGGCTCGGGAACCGGGGAGCTGTTTTTT. It is translated as CASSRGSGTGELFF.

The genes are TRBV15 and TRBJ1-3; D is unresolved. Looked up from germline, CDR1 is LNHNV and CDR2 is YYDKDF (reference sequence). This CDR3 region has 18 residues. V gave up 3 bases and J gave up 0 bases, with 18 bases separating them. CDR3 residues: CATSSPIHFPYSGNTIYF. CDR3 bases: TGTGCCACCAGCAGCCCTATACACTTCCCGTACTCTGGAAACACCATATATTTT.

The V gene is TRBV28, the J gene TRBJ1-2; D gene unclear. V lost 6 bases and J lost 7, with 9 bases in between. Germline assignment: CDR1 MDHEN and CDR2 SYDVKM. This CDR3 has 11 amino acids. The CDR3 nucleotides read TGTGCCAGCAGCAGCGTGGGTGGCTACACCTTC. Translated: CASSSVGGYTF.

The CDR3 loop is CASSSLVGEGGQPQHF. The CDR3 region has the DNA TGCGCCAGCAGCAGCCTAGTGGGGGAAGGGGGCCAGCCCCAGCATTTT. V gene TRBV10-2 combines with J gene TRBJ1-5, with 7 bases that match TRBD1. This CDR3 comprises 16 residues. V lost 6 bases and J lost 7; bases outside the gene matches: 15. The germline CDR1 and CDR2 sequences are WSHSY and SAAADI.

This clone was seen only once. The CDR3 is CGSSLGLAGVNEQFF. The CDR3 nucleotides are TGCGGGAGCAGCTTGGGACTAGCGGGAGTAAATGAGCAGTTCTTC. The chain joins TRBV5-1 to TRBJ2-1; 14 bases are shared with TRBD2. This CDR3 comprises 15 residues. Looked up from germline, CDR1 is SGHRS and CDR2 is YFSETQ.

The CDR3 coding sequence is TGTGCCAGCAGCTACTTGACAGGTCCCCAGCCCCAGCATTTT. Translated: CASSYLTGPQPQHF. This rearrangement joins TRBV7-8 to TRBJ1-5; the D gene is possibly TRBD1 (6 bases). CDR1 SGHVS and CDR2 FQNEAQ come from the germline V gene. V gave up 4 bases and J gave up 7 bases, with 14 bases separating them. The length of the CDR3 is 14 residues.

This chain links TRBV4-3 with TRBJ2-1, with 8 bases identical to TRBD2. J was trimmed by 4 bases and V by 1 base; bases with no gene match: 9. The CDR3 is 17 residues long. Germline V gene data show CDR1 as LGHNA and CDR2 as YSLEER. In nucleotides, the CDR3 is TGCGCCAGCAGCCAAGCGGGAGGGATTATAATGTACAATGAGCAGTTCTTC. Its translation is CASSQAGGIIMYNEQFF.

The genes are TRBV5-1 and TRBJ1-1; D may be TRBD1 (5 bases). CDR1 and CDR2 from the germline V gene are SGHRS and YFSETQ. This CDR3 is built from 14 residues. V was pared by 2 bases and J by 4 bases, with 12 bases between. The CDR3 protein is CASSFRIGATEAFF. Here the CDR3 DNA reads TGCGCCAGCAGCTTTCGGATAGGGGCCACTGAAGCTTTCTTT.

This clone is a singleton in its sample. V gene TRBV6-5 combines with J gene TRBJ2-7; unclear D gene. CDR3 length: 12 residues. V was trimmed by 6 bases and J by 1 base, leaving 7 bases between them. Germline V gene lookup returns CDR1 MNHEY and CDR2 SVGAGI. As DNA, the CDR3 is TGTGCCAGCAGGGAAGTATCCTACGAGCAGTACTTC. It encodes CASREVSYEQYF.

Here the CDR3 DNA reads TGTGCCAGCAGCTTAGACTGGTACCCGGAGCTGTTTTTT. As protein: CASSLDWYPELFF. V is TRBV7-9 and J is TRBJ2-2; D is uncertain. With 1 base removed from V and 10 bases from J, the gap between germline ends came to 10 bases. Germline V CDR1 and CDR2: SEHNR, FQNEAQ (reference sequence). This CDR3 comprises 13 residues.

In nucleotides, the CDR3 is TGTGCCAGCAGTGGGGGACCGGTTCATGGCTACACCTTC. Its translation: CASSGGPVHGYTF. The rearrangement links TRBV6-6 to TRBJ1-2, with D tentatively TRBD1 (5 bases). CDR1 and CDR2 from the germline V gene are MNHNY and SVGAGI (reference sequence). V gave up 5 bases and J gave up 6 bases, with 13 bases separating them. This CDR3 has 13 amino acids.

The chain recombines TRBV10-3 with TRBJ1-4, with D maybe TRBD1 (5 bases). Germline assignment: CDR1 ENHRY and CDR2 SYGVKD. The CDR3 is made up of 14 amino acids. V was clipped by 3 bases and J by 7 bases, with 12 bases between them. The CDR3 reads CAISDTEGPEKLFF. In DNA, the CDR3 is TGTGCCATCAGTGATACTGAGGGACCTGAAAAACTGTTTTTT.

The genes are TRBV18 and TRBJ2-7; 10 bases match TRBD1. The V gene's germline CDR1 is KGHSH and CDR2 LQKENI. The V and J ends lost 1 base and 4 bases, in that order; junction bases with no gene match: 4. The CDR3 length is 15 residues. The CDR3 protein is CASSPQTGGKYEQYF. CDR3 nucleotide sequence: TGTGCCAGCTCACCACAGACAGGGGGCAAGTACGAGCAGTACTTC.

This chain links TRBV7-9 with TRBJ1-2, with D possibly matching TRBD1 (6 bases). The CDR3 loop spans 14 amino acids. Trimming took off 4 bases at V and 8 bases at J, with 17 bases between the two ends. Per germline, CDR1 SEHNR and CDR2 FQNEAQ (reference sequence). Here the CDR3 DNA reads TGTGCCAGCAGCTCACCGGGGCACAGGGAAGGCTACACCTTC. Its protein product is CASSSPGHREGYTF.

The chain is built from TRBV19 and TRBJ1-4; D ambiguous. Deletions cut 9 bases from V and 0 bases from J, with 8 bases between. CDR1 and CDR2 (germline): LNHDA, SQIVND (reference sequence). The CDR3 is 13 amino acids. This CDR3 reads CASQTSTNEKLFF. In DNA, the CDR3 is TGTGCCAGCCAAACCTCAACTAATGAAAAACTGTTTTTT. The complete variable domain, with remaining parts taken from reference TRBV19 and TRBJ1-4, reads DGGITQSPKYLFRKEGQNVTLSCEQNLNHDAMYWYRQDPGQGLRLIYYSQIVNDFQKGDIAEGYSVSREKKESFPLTVTSAQKNPTAFYLCASQTSTNEKLFFGSGTQLSVL.

This chain connects TRBV5-6 to TRBJ2-7; TRBD2 matches at 9 bases. Germline CDR1 is SGHDT and CDR2 is YYEEEE. There are 19 residues in the CDR3. The V and J ends lost 7 bases and 3 bases, in that order; junction bases with no gene match: 23. The CDR3 spells CASDVGGTEPGLASYEQYF. Written as DNA, the CDR3 is TGTGCCAGCGATGTGGGGGGGACAGAGCCGGGACTAGCTAGCTACGAGCAGTACTTC. The variable domain in full, completed from reference TRBV5-6 and TRBJ2-7, reads DAGVTQSPTHLIKTRGQQVTLRCSPKSGHDTVSWYQQALGQGPQFIFQYYEEEERQRGNFPDRFSGHQFPNYSSELNVNALLLGDSALYLCASDVGGTEPGLASYEQYFGPGTRLTVT.

This rearrangement joins TRBV6-5 to TRBJ1-6, with 7 positions matching TRBD1. This CDR3 region has 15 residues. V dropped 2 bases and J dropped 9; count of bases not matched to a gene: 7. Germline assignment: CDR1 MNHEY and CDR2 SVGAGI. CDR3 DNA: TGTGCCAGCAGTTACGACACAGGGGCGGGTTCACCCCTCCACTTT. It translates to CASSYDTGAGSPLHF.

This chain links TRBV2 with TRBJ2-3, with D tentatively TRBD2 (5 bases). The CDR3 sequence is 14 residues long. Trimming shortened V by 8 bases and J by 1 base, and 13 bases separated the two germline ends. From germline, CDR1 is SNHLY and CDR2 FYNNEI. The CDR3 DNA reads TGTGCCAGCCGCGGGCCCGGGGGCACAGATACGCAGTATTTT. This translates into CASRGPGGTDTQYF.